This TCR beta chain was retrieved from a study of cytomegalovirus exposure and HLA in healthy donors. This CDR3 comprises 16 residues. The germline V gene encodes CDR1 SGHRS and CDR2 YFSETQ. V was clipped by 5 bases and J by 6 bases; unmatched bases: 9. This clone was observed a single time. Amplification used 60 Vbeta primers and 13 Jbeta primers. Clones were sequenced by immunoSEQ multiplex PCR, and TCRdb holds only the in-frame ones, with some missing. The data hold around 140,000 clones, with approximately 82% observed a single time. The sample taken for sequencing was PBMCs. The clonotype was recovered from a man aged 35-49 years in good health and CMV-seronegative. The chain has TRBV5-1 and TRBJ2-1; 12 bases agree with TRBD2. The CDR3 nucleotides read TGCGCCAGCAGGGGTCAGCTAGCGGGGGGGCGCAATGAGCAGTTCTTC. The encoded protein is CASRGQLAGGRNEQFF.